Listed below are T cell receptor beta chains from one sample, sequenced in a study of T cells after yellow fever vaccination. TCRdb used MiXCR to reprocess the 5' RACE reads, holding one entry per CDR3 protein. This table has about 370,000 distinct CDR3 sequences, around 10% appearing once. The sample was PBMCs, taken on the day of the first yellow fever vaccination. The receptors were gathered from a young man who received the YFV17D yellow fever vaccine. Each CDR3 is given with its conserved first and last residue.

J gene | V gene | CDR3 protein
TRBJ1-6 | TRBV20-1 | CSARRTGFSSPLHF
TRBJ2-2 | TRBV5-1 | CASSPQPGQGSGELFF
TRBJ2-3 | TRBV4-3 | CASSQDTLAGPTWTDTQYF
TRBJ1-2 | TRBV19 | CAVTGTAYGYTF
TRBJ2-1 | TRBV7-7 | CASSLEGFATEQFF
TRBJ2-3 | TRBV15 | CATSSPGNSSTDTQYF
TRBJ2-5 | TRBV7-9 | CASSKQGAGTQYF
TRBJ2-5 | TRBV2 | CASSEGAETQYF
TRBJ1-3 | TRBV7-6 | CASSLGTAGNTIYF
TRBJ1-2 | TRBV7-9 | CASSLAQTGGGYGYTF
TRBJ1-2 | TRBV25-1 | CASSYSRTGVDGYTF
TRBJ2-6 | TRBV7-2 | CASSLGGGTGANVLTF
TRBJ2-7 | TRBV20-1 | CSAAETGGPYEQYF
TRBJ2-7 | TRBV3-1 | CASSQDPSGAYEQYF
TRBJ2-1 | TRBV20-1 | CSARVDEQFF
TRBJ2-1 | TRBV5-1 | CASSALAGGGNEQFF
TRBJ2-1 | TRBV9 | CASSVSSGNEQFF
TRBJ1-6 | TRBV24-1 | CARRAGTGGGNSPLHF
TRBJ2-7 | TRBV4-1 | CASSQNWAWGEQYF
TRBJ1-6 | TRBV5-1 | CASSLSAGGADSPLHF
TRBJ1-6 | TRBV12-3/TRBV12-4 | CASSSGTGNNSPLHF
TRBJ2-5 | TRBV27 | CASTSGAKSTQYF
TRBJ2-3 | TRBV7-9 | CASSPISGGASDTQYF
TRBJ2-1 | TRBV12-3/TRBV12-4 | CASSSGEPEVQFF
TRBJ2-2 | TRBV27 | CASSRPGAGELFF
TRBJ2-1 | TRBV12-3/TRBV12-4 | CASPAPRSGEVEQFF
TRBJ1-5 | TRBV6-1 | CASTFQYLWNQPQHF
TRBJ2-2 | TRBV2 | CASSDDAGELFF
TRBJ2-7 | TRBV5-1 | CASSRTSGGLYEQYF
TRBJ2-3 | TRBV20-1 | CSARDADKLKDTQYF
TRBJ2-1 | TRBV7-8 | CASSLAGRVAGYNEQFF
TRBJ1-2 | TRBV4-2 | CASSQDSTANYGYTF
TRBJ2-3 | TRBV5-4 | CASSFPEITDTQYF
TRBJ2-5 | TRBV13 | CASSLVRGTRTQYF
TRBJ2-5 | TRBV9 | CASSVDPSGGQETQYF
TRBJ2-3 | TRBV4-2 | CASSQAGLAPTDTQYF